Listed below are T cell receptor beta chains from one sample, sequenced in a study of human T cells and chemical hapten exposure. TCRdb processed the RACE reads anew with MiXCR; each CDR3 protein has one entry. The sample consists of about 37,000 distinct CDR3 sequences, roughly 6.4% of them appearing once. Sequencing was performed on whole blood, taken in connection with sensitization to the hapten diphenylcyclopropenone (DPC). Receptors originate from a woman aged 30 to 39 with alopecia areata. Some clones in this sample may be carry-over from other donors' samples. Both conserved end residues are part of each CDR3. Each record gives: J gene, clone size, D gene, V gene, CDR3 protein, CDR3 DNA. D genes are given only for firm matches. Clone size is given for some rows only: seen once, a few or many times, or a class if the clone is expanded.

>TRBJ2-7|NA|NA|TRBV7-2
CASSPGPSSYEQYF
TGTGCCAGCAGCCCCGGTCCTAGCTCCTACGAGCAGTACTTC
>TRBJ2-1|few|NA|TRBV5-1
CASSTDIPSYNEQFF
TGCGCCAGCAGCACCGACATCCCCTCCTACAATGAGCAGTTCTTC
>TRBJ1-5|few|NA|TRBV10-3
CAIGGGRGQPQHF
TGTGCCATCGGGGGGGGACGCGGTCAGCCCCAGCATTTT
>TRBJ1-2|many|TRBD1|TRBV2
CASNQGGPRYGYTF
TGTGCCAGCAACCAGGGGGGTCCTAGGTATGGCTACACCTTC
>TRBJ2-3|many|NA|TRBV29-1
CSVKGVGMDTQYF
TGCAGCGTCAAGGGTGTTGGGATGGATACGCAGTATTTT
>TRBJ1-5|few|NA|TRBV2
CASRSLREGNQPQHF
TGTGCCAGCAGATCATTGAGGGAAGGGAATCAGCCCCAGCATTTT
>TRBJ2-2|NA|NA|TRBV12-3/TRBV12-4
CASSLGDPSYTGELFF
TGTGCCAGCAGTTTGGGCGATCCGTCCTACACCGGGGAGCTGTTTTTT
>TRBJ2-7|few|NA|TRBV2
CATRTVLAYEQYF
TGTGCCACCAGGACAGTTTTAGCCTACGAGCAGTACTTC
>TRBJ2-7|many|TRBD1|TRBV6-5
CASSYGSGGWEQYF
TGTGCCAGCAGTTACGGGTCAGGGGGCTGGGAGCAGTACTTC
>TRBJ2-3|few|TRBD2|TRBV28
CASSFQRGFTDTQYF
TGTGCCAGCAGTTTCCAGCGGGGGTTCACAGATACGCAGTATTTT
>TRBJ2-7|NA|TRBD2|TRBV7-2
CASTQTSGGNEQYF
TGTGCCAGCACCCAGACTAGCGGGGGAAACGAGCAGTACTTC
>TRBJ1-2|NA|NA|TRBV27
CASSPGVANYGYTF
TGTGCCAGCAGTCCCGGTGTAGCCAACTATGGCTACACCTTC
>TRBJ1-1|few|NA|TRBV19
CASSIWGSNTEAFF
TGTGCCAGTAGTATCTGGGGTAGTAACACTGAAGCTTTCTTT
>TRBJ2-3|few|NA|TRBV7-2
CASSSNPGLYSDTQYF
TGTGCCAGCAGCTCCAATCCGGGACTTTATTCAGATACGCAGTATTTT
>TRBJ2-3|few|TRBD1|TRBV10-3
CASSGGQASDTQYF
TGTGCCTCCTCCGGGGGACAGGCCTCGGATACGCAGTATTTT
>TRBJ2-3|NA|NA|TRBV30
CAWRDTSFGSTDTQYF
TGTGCCTGGAGGGACACTAGTTTCGGGAGCACAGATACGCAGTATTTT
>TRBJ1-6|many|TRBD1|TRBV29-1
CSVGPYRGVFVDAYNSPLHF
TGCAGCGTTGGACCCTACAGGGGTGTCTTTGTGGATGCCTATAATTCACCCCTCCACTTT
>TRBJ1-1|many|NA|TRBV7-9
CASSLREEAFF
TGTGCCAGCAGCTTAAGAGAAGAAGCTTTCTTT
>TRBJ1-1|few|TRBD1|TRBV4-2
CASSQTRTGGGRAFF
TGTGCCAGCAGCCAAACGCGGACAGGGGGAGGTAGAGCTTTCTTT
>TRBJ2-5|NA|TRBD2|TRBV5-1
CASSGTSSQETQYF
TGCGCCAGCAGCGGGACTAGTTCACAAGAGACCCAGTACTTC
>TRBJ2-5|few|NA|TRBV10-3
CAIHSGDLDETQYF
TGTGCCATTCATAGCGGAGACCTTGATGAGACCCAGTACTTC
>TRBJ2-7|few|NA|TRBV28
CASSPQWGRFNEQYF
TGTGCCAGCAGCCCTCAATGGGGGCGGTTTAACGAGCAGTACTTC
>TRBJ1-1|many|TRBD1|TRBV29-1
CSVEGGQGTSEAFF
TGCAGCGTTGAAGGCGGACAGGGGACCTCCGAAGCTTTCTTT
>TRBJ2-3|many|NA|TRBV7-3
CASSLASTDTQYF
TGTGCCAGCAGCTTGGCTAGCACAGATACGCAGTATTTT
>TRBJ2-3|many|TRBD2|TRBV7-2
CASSRTSGGAQIEF
TGTGCCAGCAGCAGGACTAGCGGGGGGGCCCAAATTGAATTT
>TRBJ1-5|many|NA|TRBV28
CASSLRVKPQHF
TGTGCCAGCAGTTTACGGGTTAAGCCCCAGCATTTT
>TRBJ2-5|few|NA|TRBV5-1
CASSSFSILETQYF
TGCGCCAGCAGCTCTTTCTCGATTCTCGAGACCCAGTACTTC
>TRBJ1-2|many|NA|TRBV24-1
CATSDDGNYGYTF
TGTGCCACCAGCGACGACGGGAACTATGGCTACACCTTC
>TRBJ2-1|few|NA|TRBV28
CASSLIVLNEQFF
TGTGCCAGCAGTTTAATCGTTTTGAATGAGCAGTTCTTC
>TRBJ2-6|NA|NA|TRBV6-2/TRBV6-3
CASSSIFIPGANVLTF
TGTGCCAGCAGTTCCATTTTTATACCTGGGGCCAACGTCCTGACTTTC
>TRBJ1-5|medium-sized|NA|TRBV4-1
CASSQDRSGGQPQHF
TGCGCCAGCAGCCAAGATCGCTCGGGGGGTCAGCCCCAGCATTTT
>TRBJ1-6|few|NA|TRBV3-1
CASSPLVHNSPLHF
TGTGCCAGCAGCCCCCTGGTTCATAATTCACCCCTCCACTTT
>TRBJ1-5|NA|NA|TRBV20-1
CSAKADNNQPQHF
TGCAGTGCTAAGGCGGATAACAATCAGCCCCAGCATTTT
>TRBJ1-1|many|NA|TRBV5-4
CASSGKQGKTEAFF
TGTGCCAGCAGCGGGAAACAGGGAAAGACTGAAGCTTTCTTT
>TRBJ2-1|many|NA|TRBV19
CTDNPNGGTYHNEQFF
TGTACCGACAACCCCAACGGGGGCACCTACCACAATGAGCAGTTCTTC
>TRBJ1-1|few|TRBD1|TRBV20-1
CSARGSGTGHTEAFF
TGCAGTGCTAGAGGCTCCGGGACAGGTCACACTGAAGCTTTCTTT
>TRBJ1-6|few|NA|TRBV7-2
CASSSEALGNSPLHF
TGTGCCAGCAGCTCAGAGGCGTTAGGGAATTCACCCCTCCACTTT
>TRBJ1-1|NA|NA|TRBV29-1
CSVSQGLNTEAFF
TGCAGCGTATCGCAGGGGTTGAACACTGAAGCTTTCTTT
>TRBJ2-2|few|TRBD2|TRBV15
CATSRDTHRGGFGELFF
TGTGCCACCAGCAGAGATACCCACCGGGGGGGTTTCGGGGAGCTGTTTTTT
>TRBJ1-4|NA|TRBD1|TRBV28
CASSRQGVGDEKLFF
TGTGCCAGCAGCCGACAGGGGGTAGGGGATGAAAAACTGTTTTTT
>TRBJ2-6|many|NA|TRBV24-1
CATKATGANVLTF
TGTGCCACCAAGGCTACTGGGGCCAACGTCCTGACTTTC
>TRBJ2-3|many|TRBD2|TRBV7-2
CASSSQAGEADTQYF
TGTGCCAGCAGCTCTCAGGCGGGGGAGGCCGATACGCAGTATTTT
>TRBJ2-6|many|TRBD1|TRBV10-3
CAISAGDRGSGANVLTF
TGTGCCATCAGTGCCGGAGACAGGGGCTCTGGGGCCAACGTCCTGACTTTC
>TRBJ2-1|NA|NA|TRBV2
CASTGTFNYNEQFF
TGTGCCAGCACAGGGACTTTCAACTACAATGAGCAGTTCTTC
>TRBJ2-5|NA|TRBD1|TRBV4-2
CASSPGDRGLQETQYF
TGTGCCAGCAGCCCCGGGGACAGGGGGTTGCAAGAGACCCAGTACTTC
>TRBJ2-7|few|NA|TRBV4-1
CASSQVPGSSPEQYF
TGCGCCAGCAGCCAAGTTCCAGGGAGCTCTCCGGAGCAGTACTTC
>TRBJ1-1|many|TRBD1|TRBV7-9
CASSSTGANTEAFF
TGTGCCAGCAGCTCTACAGGGGCGAACACTGAAGCTTTCTTT
>TRBJ1-4|many|NA|TRBV7-2
CASSTDSGSNEKLFF
TGTGCCAGCAGCACGGACAGCGGCTCTAATGAAAAACTGTTTTTT
>TRBJ1-5|NA|NA|TRBV12-3/TRBV12-4
CASSFATESNQPQHF
TGTGCCAGCAGTTTTGCTACGGAGAGCAATCAGCCCCAGCATTTT
>TRBJ1-6|many|NA|TRBV7-2
CASSLVGVGSPLHF
TGTGCCAGCAGCTTAGTTGGGGTTGGTTCACCCCTCCACTTT
>TRBJ2-6|many|NA|TRBV5-1
CASSSGLFITGGANVLTF
TGCGCCAGCAGCTCCGGTCTCTTCATAACCGGGGGGGCCAACGTCCTGACTTTC